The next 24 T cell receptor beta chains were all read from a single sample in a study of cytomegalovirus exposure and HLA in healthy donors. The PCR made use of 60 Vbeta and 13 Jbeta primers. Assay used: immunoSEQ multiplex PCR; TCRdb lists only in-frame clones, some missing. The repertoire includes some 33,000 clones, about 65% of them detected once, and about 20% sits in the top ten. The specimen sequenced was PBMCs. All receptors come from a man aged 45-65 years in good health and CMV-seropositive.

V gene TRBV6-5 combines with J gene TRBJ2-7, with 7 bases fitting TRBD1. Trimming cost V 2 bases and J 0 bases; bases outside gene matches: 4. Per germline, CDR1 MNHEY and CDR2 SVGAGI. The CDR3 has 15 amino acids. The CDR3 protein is CASSYTGDTSYEQYF. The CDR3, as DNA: TGTGCCAGCAGTTACACAGGGGACACCTCCTACGAGCAGTACTTC.

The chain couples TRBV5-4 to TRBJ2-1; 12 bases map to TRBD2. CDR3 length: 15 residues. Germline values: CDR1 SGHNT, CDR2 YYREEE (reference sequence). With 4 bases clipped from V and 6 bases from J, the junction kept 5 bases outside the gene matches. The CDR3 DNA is TGTGCCAGCAGCGTGACTAGCGGGAGTGGCAATGAGCAGTTCTTC. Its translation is CASSVTSGSGNEQFF. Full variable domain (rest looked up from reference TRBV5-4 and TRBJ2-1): ETGVTQSPTHLIKTRGQQVTLRCSSQSGHNTVSWYQQALGQGPQFIFQYYREEENGRGNFPPRFSGLQFPNYSSELNVNALELDDSALYLCASSVTSGSGNEQFFGPGTRLTVL.

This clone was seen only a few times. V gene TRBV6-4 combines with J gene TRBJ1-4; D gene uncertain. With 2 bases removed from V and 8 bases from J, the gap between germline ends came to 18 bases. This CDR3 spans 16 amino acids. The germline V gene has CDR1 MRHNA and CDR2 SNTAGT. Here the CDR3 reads CASSDPDSGGGEKLFF. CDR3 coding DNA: TGTGCCAGCAGTGACCCGGATTCGGGTGGCGGGGAAAAACTGTTTTTT.

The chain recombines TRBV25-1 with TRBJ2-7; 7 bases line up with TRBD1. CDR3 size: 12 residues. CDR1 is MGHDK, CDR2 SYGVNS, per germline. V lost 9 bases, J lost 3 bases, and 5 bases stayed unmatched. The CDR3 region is CASPGTVYEQYF. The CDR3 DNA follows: TGTGCCAGTCCCGGGACAGTCTACGAGCAGTACTTC.

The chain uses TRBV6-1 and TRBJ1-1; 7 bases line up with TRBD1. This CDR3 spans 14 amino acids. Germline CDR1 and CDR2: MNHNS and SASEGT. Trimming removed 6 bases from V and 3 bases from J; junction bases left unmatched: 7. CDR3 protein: CASRTGFGYTEAFF. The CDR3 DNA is TGTGCCAGCAGGACAGGGTTTGGGTACACTGAAGCTTTCTTT.

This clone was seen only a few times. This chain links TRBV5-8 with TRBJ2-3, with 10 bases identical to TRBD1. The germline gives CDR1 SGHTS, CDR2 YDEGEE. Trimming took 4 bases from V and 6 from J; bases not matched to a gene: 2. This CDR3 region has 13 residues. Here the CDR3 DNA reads TGTGCCAGCAGCACGGGACAGGGGGATACGCAGTATTTT. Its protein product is CASSTGQGDTQYF.

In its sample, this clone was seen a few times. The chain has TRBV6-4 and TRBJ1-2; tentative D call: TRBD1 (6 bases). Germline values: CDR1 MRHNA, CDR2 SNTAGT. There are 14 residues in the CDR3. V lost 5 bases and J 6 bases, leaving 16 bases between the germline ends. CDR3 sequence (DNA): TGTGCCAGCAGTAGGGGACAAGGCGGAGATGGCTACACCTTC. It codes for CASSRGQGGDGYTF.

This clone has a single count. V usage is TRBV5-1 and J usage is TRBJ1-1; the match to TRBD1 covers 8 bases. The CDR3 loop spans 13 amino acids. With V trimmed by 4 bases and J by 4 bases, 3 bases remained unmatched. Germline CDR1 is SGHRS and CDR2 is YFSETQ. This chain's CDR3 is CASSRGQVTEAFF. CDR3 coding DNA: TGCGCCAGCAGCCGGGGACAGGTCACTGAAGCTTTCTTT. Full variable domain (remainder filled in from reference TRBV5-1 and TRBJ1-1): KAGVTQTPRYLIKTRGQQVTLSCSPISGHRSVSWYQQTPGQGLQFLFEYFSETQRNKGNFPGRFSGRQFSNSRSEMNVSTLELGDSALYLCASSRGQVTEAFFGQGTRLTVV.

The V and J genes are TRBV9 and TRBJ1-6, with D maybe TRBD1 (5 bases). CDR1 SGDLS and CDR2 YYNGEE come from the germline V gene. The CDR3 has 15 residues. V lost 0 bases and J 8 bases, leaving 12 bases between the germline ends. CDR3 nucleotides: TGTGCCAGCAGCGTAGGGGGCAGGCCCTATTCACCCCTCCACTTT. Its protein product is CASSVGGRPYSPLHF.

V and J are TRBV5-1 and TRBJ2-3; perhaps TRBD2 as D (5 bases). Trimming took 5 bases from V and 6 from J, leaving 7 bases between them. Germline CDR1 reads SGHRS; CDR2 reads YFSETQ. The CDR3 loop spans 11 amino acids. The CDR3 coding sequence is TGCGCCAGCAGGGGAGAGGATACGCAGTATTTT. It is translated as CASRGEDTQYF.

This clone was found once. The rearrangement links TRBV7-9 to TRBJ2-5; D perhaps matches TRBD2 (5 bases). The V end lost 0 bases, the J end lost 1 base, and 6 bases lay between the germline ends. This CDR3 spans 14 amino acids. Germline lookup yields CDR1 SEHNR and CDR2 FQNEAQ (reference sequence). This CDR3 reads CASSLAAGQETQYF. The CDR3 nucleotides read TGTGCCAGCAGCTTAGCGGCGGGCCAAGAGACCCAGTACTTC.

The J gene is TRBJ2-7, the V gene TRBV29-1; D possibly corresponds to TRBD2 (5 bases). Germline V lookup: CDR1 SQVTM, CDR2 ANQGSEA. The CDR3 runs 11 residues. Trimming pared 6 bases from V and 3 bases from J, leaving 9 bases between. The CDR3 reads CSVRGLYEQYF. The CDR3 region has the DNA TGCAGCGTGAGAGGACTCTACGAGCAGTACTTC.

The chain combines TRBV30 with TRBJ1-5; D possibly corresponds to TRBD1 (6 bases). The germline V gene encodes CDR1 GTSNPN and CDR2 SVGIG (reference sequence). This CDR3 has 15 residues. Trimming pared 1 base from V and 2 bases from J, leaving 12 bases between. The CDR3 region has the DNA TGTGCCTGGAGTGAGGACAGCAAGGGCAATCAGCCCCAGCATTTT. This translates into CAWSEDSKGNQPQHF.

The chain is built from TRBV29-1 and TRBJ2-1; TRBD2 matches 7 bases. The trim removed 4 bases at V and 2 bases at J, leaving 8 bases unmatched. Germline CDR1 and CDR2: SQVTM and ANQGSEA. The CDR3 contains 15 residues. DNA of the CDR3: TGCAGCGTTGCAGGACTAGAGAACGCCTACAATGAGCAGTTCTTC. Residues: CSVAGLENAYNEQFF.

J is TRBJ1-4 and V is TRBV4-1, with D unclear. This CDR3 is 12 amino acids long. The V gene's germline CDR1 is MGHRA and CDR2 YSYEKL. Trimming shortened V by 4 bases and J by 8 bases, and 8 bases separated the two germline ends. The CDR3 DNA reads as TGCGCCAGCAGCCGGGCAACCGAAAAACTGTTTTTT. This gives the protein CASSRATEKLFF.

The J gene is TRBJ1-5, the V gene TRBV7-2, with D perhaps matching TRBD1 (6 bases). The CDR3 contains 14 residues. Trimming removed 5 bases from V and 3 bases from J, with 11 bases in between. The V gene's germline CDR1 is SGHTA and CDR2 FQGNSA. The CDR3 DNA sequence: TGTGCCAGCAGCCAGGGGATTTCCAATCAGCCCCAGCATTTT. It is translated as CASSQGISNQPQHF.

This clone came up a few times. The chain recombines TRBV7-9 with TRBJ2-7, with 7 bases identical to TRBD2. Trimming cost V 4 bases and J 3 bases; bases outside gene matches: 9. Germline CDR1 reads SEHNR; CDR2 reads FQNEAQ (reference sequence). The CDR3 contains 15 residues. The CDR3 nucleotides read TGTGCCAGCAGCTCCCCCCGGGGGGTGATCTACGAGCAGTACTTC. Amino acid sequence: CASSSPRGVIYEQYF.

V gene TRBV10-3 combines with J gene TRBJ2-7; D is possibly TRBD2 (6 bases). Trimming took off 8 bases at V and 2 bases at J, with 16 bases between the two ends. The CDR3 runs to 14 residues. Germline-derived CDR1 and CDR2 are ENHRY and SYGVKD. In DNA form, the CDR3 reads TGTGCCATCCGAGAAGGGAGGAAGACCTACGAGCAGTACTTC. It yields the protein CAIREGRKTYEQYF.

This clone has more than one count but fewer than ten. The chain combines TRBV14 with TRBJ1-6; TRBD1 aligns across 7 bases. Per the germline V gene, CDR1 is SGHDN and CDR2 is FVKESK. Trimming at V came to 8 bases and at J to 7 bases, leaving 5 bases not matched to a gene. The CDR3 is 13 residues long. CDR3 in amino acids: CASGAGGNSPLHF. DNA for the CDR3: TGTGCCAGCGGGGCAGGGGGGAATTCACCCCTCCACTTT. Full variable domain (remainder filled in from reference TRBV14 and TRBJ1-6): EAGVTQFPSHSVIEKGQTVTLRCDPISGHDNLYWYRRVMGKEIKFLLHFVKESKQDESGMPNNRFLAERTGGTYSTLKVQPAELEDSGVYFCASGAGGNSPLHFGNGTRLTVT.

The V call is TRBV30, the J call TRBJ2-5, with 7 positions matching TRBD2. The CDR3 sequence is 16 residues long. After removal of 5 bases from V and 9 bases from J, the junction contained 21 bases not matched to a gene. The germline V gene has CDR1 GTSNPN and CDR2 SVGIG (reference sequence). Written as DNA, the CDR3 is TGTGCCTGGCGCGACTACGGGCTAGCGGACTCGGGGGCCCAGTACTTC. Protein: CAWRDYGLADSGAQYF.

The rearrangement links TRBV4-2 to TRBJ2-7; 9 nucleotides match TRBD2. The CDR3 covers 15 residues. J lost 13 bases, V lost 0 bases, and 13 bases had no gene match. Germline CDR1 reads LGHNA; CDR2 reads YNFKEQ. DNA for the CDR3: TGTGCCAGCAGCCAAGATAGCGGGGGCTTATTGGGAGCCTACTTC. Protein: CASSQDSGGLLGAYF.

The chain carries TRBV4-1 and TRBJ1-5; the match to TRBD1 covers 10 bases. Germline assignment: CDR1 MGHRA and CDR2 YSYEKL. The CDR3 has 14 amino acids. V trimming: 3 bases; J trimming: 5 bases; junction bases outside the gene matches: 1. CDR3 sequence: CASSQTGGDQPQHF. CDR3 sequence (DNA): TGCGCCAGCAGCCAGACAGGGGGCGATCAGCCCCAGCATTTT.

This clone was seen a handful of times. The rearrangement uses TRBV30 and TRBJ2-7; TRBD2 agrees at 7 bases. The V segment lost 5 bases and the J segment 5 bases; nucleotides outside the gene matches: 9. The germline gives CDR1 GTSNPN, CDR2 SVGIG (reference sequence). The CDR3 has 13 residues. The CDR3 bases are TGTGCCTGGGGCGGGGGATTGGGAGACGAGCAGTACTTC. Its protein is CAWGGGLGDEQYF.

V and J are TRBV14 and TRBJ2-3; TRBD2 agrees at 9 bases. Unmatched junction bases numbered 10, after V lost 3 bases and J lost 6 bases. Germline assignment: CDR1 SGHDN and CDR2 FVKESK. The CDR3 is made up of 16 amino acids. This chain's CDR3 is CASSQTRSSGSDTQYF. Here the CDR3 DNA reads TGTGCCAGCAGCCAGACTAGGAGTAGCGGGAGTGATACGCAGTATTTT.